Included here is one TCR beta chain sequence, with context. Its antigen is unknown. This entry comes from a study of T cell responses to AZD1222 COVID-19 vaccine. Study outcomes and limitations: Unmutated regions of variants are reportedly targeted by nearly half of spike-specific TCRs.

Clones were read by immunoSEQ multiplex PCR, and TCRdb kept only the in-frame ones, dropping some. The data contain about 150,000 clones, over 90% of them singletons. With 6 bases removed from V and 9 bases from J, the gap between germline ends came to 15 bases. The CDR3 sequence is 13 residues long. Germline V lookup: CDR1 MDHEN, CDR2 SYDVKM. This specimen consisted of peripheral blood, obtained on day 0 of AZD1222 vaccination. The clonotype originates from an adult in good health. The chain has TRBV28 and TRBJ2-1, with D perhaps TRBD1 (7 bases). The chain's CDR3 is CASRRQGGFEQFF. In nucleotides, the CDR3 is TGTGCCAGCAGGAGGCAGGGGGGTTTTGAGCAGTTCTTC.